This record covers a single T cell receptor beta chain. The repertoire was sequenced with immunoSEQ multiplex PCR; TCRdb's copy has only in-frame clones and lacks some. This sample has tens of thousands of clones, with almost 85% found just once. V was pared by 0 bases and J by 5 bases, with 11 bases between. From germline, CDR1 is SGHRS and CDR2 YFSETQ. This CDR3 has 14 amino acids. The record originates from a study of blood T cell repertoires in COVID-19. Study-level information: In each case, the material was cDNA or gDNA derived from T cells, B-cell-depleted T cells, or PBMCs.

This receptor was taken from a man aged 45-60 years with active or convalescent COVID-19. The source material was peripheral blood. The rearrangement uses TRBV5-1 and TRBJ1-2; the D is unclear. The CDR3 nucleotides are TGCGCCAGCAGCTTGGACAGTGATGGATATGGCTACACCTTC. This encodes CASSLDSDGYGYTF.